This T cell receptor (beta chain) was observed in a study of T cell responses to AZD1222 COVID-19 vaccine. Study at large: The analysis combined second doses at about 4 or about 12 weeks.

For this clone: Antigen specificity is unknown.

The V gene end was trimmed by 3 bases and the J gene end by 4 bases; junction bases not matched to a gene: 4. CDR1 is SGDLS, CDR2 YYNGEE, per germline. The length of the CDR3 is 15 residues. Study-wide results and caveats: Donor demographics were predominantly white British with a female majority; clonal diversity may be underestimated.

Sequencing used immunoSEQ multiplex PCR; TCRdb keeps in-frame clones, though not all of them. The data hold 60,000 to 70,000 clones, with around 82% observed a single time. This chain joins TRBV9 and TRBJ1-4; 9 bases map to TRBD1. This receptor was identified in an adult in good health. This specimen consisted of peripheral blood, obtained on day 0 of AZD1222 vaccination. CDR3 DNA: TGTGCCAGCAGCGCCGGGACAGGGCTTAATGAAAAACTGTTTTTT. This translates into CASSAGTGLNEKLFF. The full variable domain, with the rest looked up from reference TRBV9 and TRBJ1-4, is DSGVTQTPKHLITATGQRVTLRCSPRSGDLSVYWYQQSLDQGLQFLIQYYNGEERAKGNILERFSAQQFPDLHSELNLSSLELGDSALYFCASSAGTGLNEKLFFGSGTQLSVL.